The following is a T cell receptor beta chain sequence with its context. In this sample, this clone turned up once. What this receptor recognizes is not known. No qualities accompany the bases; no much larger clone lies one base away. The data are from a study of immune evolution from preneoplasia to lung adenocarcinoma (dated by TCRdb to the early 2020s). With respect to the entire study: No AAH lesions showed HLA loss of heterozygosity, compared with 6% to 7.5% of AIS, 15% of MIA and approximately 30% of ADC lesions. Immune contexture across lung adenocarcinoma precursors and invasive adenocarcinoma was profiled using immune gene expression, TCR sequencing and multiplex immunofluorescence. Resected precursor lesions (AAH, AIS, MIA) and invasive adenocarcinomas were compared against paired morphologically normal lung tissue. Sample size was determined by specimen availability and not by a prior power calculation. The immune data were combined with whole exome sequencing and methylation data from the same cohort of nodules. The overall cohort was made up of 53 patients with pulmonary nodules who had surgical resection. A total of about 51 patients contributed TCR sequencing data. According to the study, over a hundred samples went through TCR sequencing. Class I HLA alleles were inferred from exome data with POLYSOLVER, and allele-specific HLA loss was detected with LOHHLA.

On the study overall, not on this receptor specifically: The findings rested on association rather than direct causation, and larger cohorts with long-term follow-up and longitudinal biopsies were considered necessary. Normal lung had the highest top T cell clone frequencies, which appeared to decline progressively from AAH through AIS, MIA and invasive adenocarcinoma. Clonality was highest in normal lung, while later-stage lesions appeared to show lower clonality but higher T cell density and diversity. T cell clonality was highest in KRAS-mutant nodules compared with EGFR-mutant or double wild-type lesions. Because all patients were from Japan and China, applicability to Western populations was uncertain.

The immunoSEQ hsTCRbeta Kit was used to sequence TCR beta CDR3 regions from DNA. Under the source paper's analysis protocol: TCR sequencing data were analysed with the ImmunoSEQ Analyzer. T cell clonality was defined as 1 minus Pielou's evenness computed on productive rearrangements. To measure T cell diversity, the inverse Simpson index was applied to productive templates. T cell density was defined as TCR beta template counts normalized to usable DNA, with usable DNA estimated by amplifying and sequencing housekeeping genes. TCR metrics were compared across histologic stages using two-sided Kruskal-Wallis tests. In TCRdb, the immuneACCESS table is reduced to in-frame sequences with V and J assigned. These tables do not hold every clone; where another copy was compared, an unresolved V gene accounts for under half, and the others remain unexplained. Clonal size and the V and J genes are those of that table, whereas D and trimming came from the DNA. The sample table shows about 9,500 clones, and roughly 89% are seen once. Of the sample, approximately 2.3% is held by the ten largest clones.

The patients had resection in Japan or China between about 2013 and 2017. Two lung cancer pathologists independently confirmed the histologic diagnosis of each case on H&E slides. To enrich premalignant or tumor cells for nucleic acid extraction, macro-dissection was performed after pathologic assessment. The AllPrep DNA/RNA FFPE Kit was used to isolate DNA from FFPE tissue. The V and J ends are trimmed by 5 bases and 2 bases, leaving 12 bases between them. Spanning cysteine to phenylalanine, the CDR3 consists of 14 amino acids. Kept here is only the CDR3 DNA, which spans 42 bases and is read in frame from base 1. As encoded in the germline V gene, CDR1 is SGHVS while CDR2 is FNYEAQ.

The chain is encoded by TRBV7-6 joined to TRBJ2-5; the D region possibly corresponds to TRBD2 (6 bases align). This receptor was taken from a person aged 70 to 85 with invasive lung adenocarcinoma. Specimen: FFPE invasive lung adenocarcinoma tissue. According to the study, the label for this sample's cell subset or site signals: frankly invasive lung adenocarcinoma (ADC). This receptor has the CDR3 CASSPLGGQETQYF. The bases read TGTGCCAGCAGCCCGTTGGGAGGTCAAGAGACCCAGTACTTC.